The clone carrying this T cell receptor beta chain was seen more than once but under ten times. The target antigen is unknown. The data stem from a study of STAT5B mutations in CD4+ large granular lymphocyte leukemia. Study observations and caveats: Top patient clones used TRBV06 genes more often: 8/27 versus 2/35 in controls.

The CDR3 loop spans 15 amino acids. Trimming stripped 0 bases from V and 2 bases from J, with 12 bases between. The germline V gene encodes CDR1 SGHRS and CDR2 YFSETQ. Assay: immunoSEQ multiplex PCR; the TCRdb copy retains only in-frame clones and omits some. In the table there are around 20,000 clones, roughly 76% of which are singletons. This TCR derives from a human donor in good health. Sequenced input: CD4+ T cells from blood buffy coats. This rearrangement joins TRBV5-1 to TRBJ2-7; D perhaps matches TRBD2 (6 bases). The CDR3 is CASSLAAGRTYEQYF. In DNA, the CDR3 is TGCGCCAGCAGCTTGGCCGCGGGACGGACCTACGAGCAGTACTTC.